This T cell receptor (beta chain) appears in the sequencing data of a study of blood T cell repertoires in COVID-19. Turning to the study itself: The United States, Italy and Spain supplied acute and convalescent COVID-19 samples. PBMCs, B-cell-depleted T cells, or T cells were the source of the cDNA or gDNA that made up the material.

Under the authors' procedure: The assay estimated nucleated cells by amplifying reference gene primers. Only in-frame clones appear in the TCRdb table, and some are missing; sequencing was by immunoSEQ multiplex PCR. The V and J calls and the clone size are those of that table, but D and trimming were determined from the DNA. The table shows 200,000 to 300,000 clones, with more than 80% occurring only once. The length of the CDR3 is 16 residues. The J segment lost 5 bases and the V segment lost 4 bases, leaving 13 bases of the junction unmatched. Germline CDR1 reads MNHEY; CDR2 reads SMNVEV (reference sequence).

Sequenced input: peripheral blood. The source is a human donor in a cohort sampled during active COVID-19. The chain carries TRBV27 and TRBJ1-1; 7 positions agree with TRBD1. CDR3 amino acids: CASSYYSQGVWTEAFF. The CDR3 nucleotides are TGTGCCAGCAGTTACTACTCCCAGGGGGTATGGACTGAAGCTTTCTTT.